Below are 27 T cell receptor beta chains sequenced from a single sample in a study of T cells in Graves' hyperthyroidism and ophthalmopathy. TCR beta CDR3 regions were amplified from RNA. The HTBI primer set served for first-round RT-PCR of the TCR CDR3. TCRdb fed the multiplex PCR reads into MiXCR, producing one record per CDR3 protein. The sample has approximately 610,000 distinct CDR3 sequences; approximately 15% are singletons. Material: blood. Every receptor here comes from a woman aged 18-29 years with Graves' hyperthyroidism.

This sequence joins TRBV6-1 and TRBJ2-5; 7 bases are a match to TRBD1. The ends lost 5 bases at V and 4 bases at J; junction bases unmatched: 7. Germline values: CDR1 MNHNS, CDR2 SASEGT. CDR3 size: 14 residues. The CDR3 loop is CASSFSTGVETQYF. The DNA of the CDR3 is TGTGCCAGCAGTTTCTCAACAGGGGTAGAGACCCAGTACTTC.

This clonotype was counted ten times or more. This chain's CDR3 is CASRDRDTVVLGETQYF. The CDR3 nucleotides read TGTGCCAGCAGAGACCGGGACACAGTTGTTTTGGGAGAGACCCAGTACTTC. The chain uses TRBV6-1 and TRBJ2-5; D is perhaps TRBD1 (6 bases). The CDR3 has 17 residues. Deletions cut 6 bases from V and 4 bases from J, with 24 bases between. Germline values: CDR1 MNHNS, CDR2 SASEGT.

This clonotype has at least ten counts. This sequence joins TRBV3-1 and TRBJ2-1, with unresolved D. Germline lookup yields CDR1 LGHDT and CDR2 YNNKEL (reference sequence). The ends were cut back, 2 bases at V and 4 bases at J, with 6 bases in the middle. The CDR3 has 13 residues. The CDR3 reads CASSQMGYNEQFF. CDR3 coding DNA: TGTGCCAGCAGCCAAATGGGGTACAATGAGCAGTTCTTC.

This rearrangement joins TRBV6-4 to TRBJ2-1; 10 bases agree with TRBD2. Unmatched junction bases numbered 5, after V lost 0 bases and J lost 3 bases. There are 17 residues in the CDR3. CDR1 MRHNA and CDR2 SNTAGT come from the germline V gene. CDR3 in amino acids: CASSDSEKREGYNEQFF. Here the CDR3 DNA reads TGTGCCAGCAGTGACTCCGAGAAGCGGGAGGGCTACAATGAGCAGTTCTTC.

Ten or more counts support this clonotype. The rearrangement joins TRBV28 to TRBJ2-5; D tentatively fits TRBD1 or TRBD2 (6 bases each). The J call may be faulty, since TRBJ2-1 better matches the DNA end. Per germline, CDR1 MDHEN and CDR2 SYDVKM. This CDR3 is 12 amino acids long. The CDR3, as DNA: TGTGCCAGCGGGAGGACACGGGACACCCAGTTCTTC. It codes for CASGRTRDTQFF.

This clonotype was detected ten times or more. The rearrangement links TRBV5-1 to TRBJ2-1; TRBD2 aligns across 11 bases. CDR3 length: 16 residues. Germline trimming cut 4 bases from V and 6 bases from J; bases unmatched to any gene: 9. Germline assignment: CDR1 SGHRS and CDR2 YFSETQ. The DNA of the CDR3 is TGCGCCAGCAGCCCGCCCGGGACTAGCGGCGGCAATGAGCAGTTCTTC. Encoded protein: CASSPPGTSGGNEQFF.

The chain links TRBV7-9 to TRBJ1-5; TRBD1 matches at 7 bases. The CDR3 spans 17 residues. Germline CDR1 reads SEHNR; CDR2 reads FQNEAQ (reference sequence). V was pared by 5 bases and J by 0 bases, with 10 bases of the junction left unmatched. The CDR3 sequence is CASSQGGALYSNQPQHF. Written as DNA, the CDR3 is TGTGCCAGCAGCCAGGGGGGGGCACTTTATAGCAATCAGCCCCAGCATTTT.

This chain uses TRBV5-1 with TRBJ2-1; a weak D match, TRBD2 (5 bases). CDR1 and CDR2 from the germline V gene are SGHRS and YFSETQ. This CDR3 has 17 residues. Trimming left V 2 bases short and J 0 bases short, with 15 bases between. The CDR3 region has the DNA TGCGCCAGCAGCTTACTCCCCACGGGGATCTCCTACAATGAGCAGTTCTTC. Its protein is CASSLLPTGISYNEQFF.

The table lists this clonotype with a few counts. The gene calls are TRBV5-1 and TRBJ2-4; possible D gene TRBD1, 5 bases. Between the trimmed V and J ends, which lost 0 bases and 5 bases, there was a span of 6 bases. CDR3 length: 13 amino acids. Germline CDR1 and CDR2: SGHRS and YFSETQ. Here the CDR3 DNA reads TGCGCCAGCAGCTTGGCGACAGAAAACATTCAGTACTTC. Encoded protein: CASSLATENIQYF.

Notes on this clonotype: Just one base apart from a much larger clone, this may be a read error. The genes are TRBV7-2 and TRBJ2-1; possibly TRBD2 for D (6 bases). There are 17 residues in the CDR3. Germline CDR1 reads SGHTA; CDR2 reads FQGNSA. CDR3 region: CASSLAGTSGPDNGQFF. The CDR3 bases are TGTGCCAGCAGCTTAGCGGGGACGAGCGGGCCCGACAATGGGCAGTTCTTC.

This clonotype occurred many times. The chain employs TRBV7-9 and TRBJ2-1; D is ambiguous. The CDR3 is made up of 13 amino acids. From germline, CDR1 is SEHNR and CDR2 FQNEAQ (reference sequence). Trimming removed 5 bases from V and 2 bases from J, with 7 bases in between. CDR3 loop: CASSKATYNEQFF. Written as DNA, the CDR3 is TGTGCCAGCAGCAAGGCGACCTACAATGAGCAGTTCTTC.

Worth noting for this clonotype: A read error is possible here, since a much larger clone lies one base away. The chain employs TRBV29-1 and TRBJ2-7, with TRBD2 matching 10 bases. After removal of 7 bases from V and 6 bases from J, the junction contained 9 bases not matched to a gene. Per the germline V gene, CDR1 is SQVTM and CDR2 is ANQGSEA. The CDR3 loop spans 13 amino acids. CDR3 in amino acids: CSGVAGGLTEQYF. In DNA, the CDR3 is TGCAGCGGAGTAGCGGGAGGACTCACCGAGCAGTACTTC.

This clonotype has ten or more counts. J is TRBJ2-1 and V is TRBV7-7; 9 bases match TRBD2. The length of the CDR3 is 15 residues. Germline assignment: CDR1 SSHAT and CDR2 FNYEAQ (reference sequence). J lost 4 bases, V lost 4 bases, and 5 bases had no gene match. CDR3 residues: CASSSGLADYNEQFF. CDR3 in DNA: TGTGCCAGCAGCTCGGGACTAGCTGATTACAATGAGCAGTTCTTC. Variable domain in full (rest from reference TRBV7-7 and TRBJ2-1): GAGVSQSPRYKVTKRGQDVTLRCDPISSHATLYWYQQALGQGPEFLTYFNYEAQPDKSGLPSDRFSAERPEGSISTLTIQRTEQRDSAMYRCASSSGLADYNEQFFGPGTRLTVL.

This clonotype was recorded a few times. Since a much larger clone is just one base distant, this may be a read error. The rearrangement joins TRBV20-1 to TRBJ1-3; a weak D match, TRBD1 (5 bases). This CDR3 spans 14 amino acids. CDR1 and CDR2 (germline): DFQATT, SNEGSKA (reference sequence). The CDR3 region is CSAAGSFTMDTTYF. In nucleotides, the CDR3 is TGCAGTGCGGCAGGGTCCTTCACGATGGACACCACATATTTT.

In this sample, this clonotype turned up a few times. J is TRBJ1-1 and V is TRBV25-1, with D unresolved. Deletions cut 3 bases from V and 1 base from J, with 9 bases between. CDR3 length: 14 residues. CDR1 is MGHDK, CDR2 SYGVNS, per germline. CDR3 region: CASSEVSTNTEAFF. CDR3 coding DNA: TGTGCCAGCAGTGAGGTCAGCACGAACACTGAAGCTTTCTTT.

In regard to this clonotype: A junction boundary mismatches the germline segment, possibly from a read error. The chain is built from TRBV4-1 and TRBJ2-2; TRBD2 agrees at 7 bases. Per germline, CDR1 MGHRA and CDR2 YSYEKL. This CDR3 spans 15 amino acids. The CDR3 here is CASRQARGVTGELFF. CDR3 coding DNA: TGCGCCAGCAGGCAAGCCCGGGGGGTCACCGGGGAGCTGTTTTTT.

The chain couples TRBV6-1 to TRBJ2-1; perhaps TRBD1 as D (6 bases). Per germline, CDR1 MNHNS and CDR2 SASEGT. V lost 7 bases to trimming and J lost 1 base, with 20 bases between them. This CDR3 is 17 amino acids long. DNA of the CDR3: TGTGCCAGCAAAACCCACAGGGCACCGGTTTCCTACAATGAGCAGTTCTTC. Encoded protein: CASKTHRAPVSYNEQFF.

This clonotype appeared many times. The chain is built from TRBV2 and TRBJ1-2, with TRBD1 identical over 8 bases. The CDR3 consists of 12 residues. V shed 4 bases, J shed 7 bases, and the junction held 2 bases outside the gene matches. Germline assignment: CDR1 SNHLY and CDR2 FYNNEI. CDR3 amino acids: CASSGDRFGYTF. Here the CDR3 DNA reads TGTGCCAGCAGTGGGGACAGGTTTGGCTACACCTTC.

A note on this clonotype: A read error may account for a junction end that differs from germline. The chain combines TRBV10-2 with TRBJ2-7; either TRBD1 or TRBD2 may fit D (5 bases each). The CDR3 is 13 residues long. From germline, CDR1 is WSHSY and CDR2 SAAADI. CDR3 in amino acids: CSSRKGRNYEQYF. The DNA of the CDR3 is TGCTCCAGCAGGAAGGGACGGAACTACGAGCAGTACTTC.

The gene calls are TRBV3-1 and TRBJ2-2; D not resolved. V lost 1 base and J lost 6, with 9 bases in between. Per the germline V gene, CDR1 is LGHDT and CDR2 is YNNKEL (reference sequence). The CDR3 spans 14 residues. The CDR3 DNA sequence: TGTGCCAGCAGCCAAGGGCCAACGGCCGGGGAGCTGTTTTTT. Translation: CASSQGPTAGELFF.

This sequence joins TRBV19 and TRBJ2-2; no clear D gene. The CDR3 extends over 14 amino acids. Germline loops: CDR1 LNHDA, CDR2 SQIVND (reference sequence). Trimming cost V 3 bases and J 2 bases, with 7 bases left between them. For the CDR3, the DNA is TGTGCCAGTAGTATGATGCCCAACACCGGGGAGCTGTTTTTT. This codes for CASSMMPNTGELFF.

The J gene is TRBJ1-3, the V gene TRBV5-1; no firm D call. The CDR3 consists of 16 residues. Germline CDR1 SGHRS, CDR2 YFSETQ. V shed 3 bases and J shed 1 base, with 14 bases lying between them. Written as DNA, the CDR3 is TGCGCCAGCAGCTCCACCGCCCGAATATCTGGAAACACCATATATTTT. This translates into CASSSTARISGNTIYF. The whole variable domain, filled in from reference TRBV5-1 and TRBJ1-3, reads KAGVTQTPRYLIKTRGQQVTLSCSPISGHRSVSWYQQTPGQGLQFLFEYFSETQRNKGNFPGRFSGRQFSNSRSEMNVSTLELGDSALYLCASSSTARISGNTIYFGEGSWLTVV.

The V gene is TRBV4-3, the J gene TRBJ1-4; a possible D gene is TRBD1 (5 bases). With 0 bases removed from V and 7 bases from J, the gap between germline ends came to 12 bases. This CDR3 region has 15 residues. The germline CDR1 and CDR2 sequences are LGHNA and YSLEER. The CDR3 nucleotides read TGCGCCAGCAGCCAAGATCTCAGGGTTGGTGAAAAACTGTTTTTT. It specifies CASSQDLRVGEKLFF.

This chain joins TRBV29-1 and TRBJ2-1; D might be TRBD1 or TRBD2, each matching 7 bases. The germline V and J ends were trimmed by 7 bases and 7 bases, with 29 bases remaining between them. Germline lookup yields CDR1 SQVTM and CDR2 ANQGSEA. CDR3 length: 17 amino acids. Here the CDR3 DNA reads TGCAGCGCGCCGGGACAGAGAGCGGGATTGTTGGGGAATGAGCAGTTCTTC. Protein sequence: CSAPGQRAGLLGNEQFF.

Ten or more counts support this clonotype. V and J are TRBV3-1 and TRBJ1-4; possibly TRBD1 for D (6 bases). V was shortened by 3 bases and J by 8 bases, with 13 bases between the two germline ends. Looked up from germline, CDR1 is LGHDT and CDR2 is YNNKEL (reference sequence). The CDR3 has 14 residues. The CDR3 DNA sequence: TGTGCCAGCAGCCACGGTCCAGGGGTGGAAAAACTGTTTTTT. Protein sequence: CASSHGPGVEKLFF.

This clonotype has a count of ten or more. The CDR3 nucleotides read TGCGCCAGCAGCTTGGAGGAGACAGATACGCAGTATTTT. Its protein product is CASSLEETDTQYF. The chain is built from TRBV5-1 and TRBJ2-3; D unresolved. This CDR3 is 13 amino acids long. Germline CDR1 SGHRS, CDR2 YFSETQ. V was trimmed by 0 bases and J by 3 bases, leaving 5 bases between them.

The V gene is TRBV3-1, the J gene TRBJ1-6, with D maybe TRBD1 (5 bases). Trimming stripped 0 bases from V and 9 bases from J, with 15 bases between. The CDR3 is made up of 16 amino acids. Germline-derived CDR1 and CDR2 are LGHDT and YNNKEL (reference sequence). The CDR3 reads CASSQDTAPGTSPLHF. The CDR3, as DNA: TGTGCCAGCAGCCAAGATACGGCGCCGGGGACTTCACCCCTCCACTTT.